Here is one TCR beta chain with its context. Its antigen specificity is not known. Given a much more abundant clone one base away, this may be a read error. The germline V gene provides CDR1 SGHTA and CDR2 FQGNSA. Reading from cysteine to phenylalanine, the CDR3 counts 13 amino acids. Just the 39-base CDR3 DNA is kept, in frame starting at base 1. The entry originates in a study of T-cell reconstitution after alpha-beta-depleted transplantation in children (dated by TCRdb to about 2016). For the wider study: The study quantitatively tracked T-cell immune reconstitution after TCRalphabeta/CD19-depleted allogeneic hematopoietic cell transplantation in children using TCR repertoire profiling.

The library was produced with PCR. Sequencing was carried out with an Illumina HiSeq 2500. TCR library preparation used molecular barcoding, with unique molecular identifiers applied to normalize quantification of the TCRbeta repertoire. TCRdb itself trimmed the public reads at Q25 with fastp, ran MiXCR and retained productive beta chains. Each CDR3 protein appears once, grouped with its most common genes and DNA. The sample data list tens of thousands of distinct CDR3 sequences, and about 6.8% of these were observed just once. The ten largest clones represent roughly 30% of the sample. Results the study describes overall, beyond this receptor: Over subsequent months, a decline in hyperexpanded clone frequencies was noted, and after one year, T-cell counts and TCRbeta diversity were mostly ascribed to newly produced T cells. In some patients, high TCRbeta diversity at day 60 was attributed to recipient T cells and intrathymic progenitors that had survived conditioning. The apparently early recovery of alphabetaT-cell counts about two months after transplant reportedly depended on only several hundred rapidly expanded clones that came from non-depleted graft cells.

The sample's time point, from its label and the paper: day 60 (about 2 months) after transplantation. Explained via the paper, the treatment or condition label denotes: allogeneic hematopoietic cell transplantation with graft depleted of TCRalphabeta T cells and CD19 B cells. The transplant recipients were children given TCRalphabeta/CD19-depleted allogeneic hematopoietic cell grafts. Material: peripheral blood, obtained 60 days after TCRalphabeta/CD19-depleted stem cell transplant. The chain links TRBV7-2 with TRBJ2-1, with the D gene uncertain. This TCR derives from a child less than two years old who had a stem cell transplant for acute myeloid leukemia, so the T cells may come from the graft donor. CDR3 reads: CASSLGGSHEQLF. The nucleotide sequence is TGTGCCAGCAGCTTAGGAGGTTCCCATGAGCAGCTCTTC.